The T cell receptor beta chain under discussion was sequenced for a study of blood T cell repertoires in COVID-19. In the original processing: Amplified reference gene primers provided the basis for estimating nucleated cell counts. This table comes from immunoSEQ multiplex PCR, and its TCRdb copy is limited to in-frame clones, with some not included. For V, J and clone size, that table is used; D and trimming come from the DNA. The table records about 220,000 clones, about 86% of them present only once. Trimming cost V 1 base and J 1 base, with 8 bases left between them. CDR3 length: 15 amino acids. The germline V gene encodes CDR1 SGHRS and CDR2 YFSETQ. At least ten counts were recorded for this clone.

Specimen: PBMCs or T cells enriched from blood (not recorded which). The TCR originated in a woman aged 45-65 years with acute COVID-19. V gene TRBV5-1 combines with J gene TRBJ2-2, with D possibly matching TRBD1 (6 bases). The CDR3: CASSLTGLNTGELFF. CDR3 bases: TGCGCCAGCAGCTTGACAGGGTTGAACACCGGGGAGCTGTTTTTT.